This T cell receptor beta chain appears in the sequencing data of a study of shared clonotypes between healthy human individuals. Overall study findings and caveats: The low donor count limited represented genetic and exposure-history diversity. Clonotype sharing levels among donors were expected to vary with sequencing depth.

With respect to this clone: The antigen is undetermined.

The authors' processing: There were no quality scores in the junction-only immunoSEQ sequences, so filtering differed. Assay used: immunoSEQ multiplex PCR; TCRdb lists only in-frame clones, some missing. Clone size and V and J calls were adopted from that table, with D and trimming inferred from the DNA. The table lists just under 95,000 clones, 68% of them singletons. What CD8 memory combined were CD45RO+ cells and CCR7-negative CD45RA+ TemRA cells. This CDR3 has 13 residues. Germline CDR1 is SEHNR and CDR2 is FQNEAQ (reference sequence). V shed 4 bases and J 6 bases; nucleotides not matched to a gene: 6.

This receptor was taken from a man aged 30 to 39 in good health. Input material: memory CD8+ T cells sorted from blood. Specified subset: CD45RO+ cells pooled with CCR7-negative TemRA cells. This chain links TRBV7-9 with TRBJ2-7, with TRBD1 identical over 7 bases. The CDR3 is CASSSGTAGEQYF. The CDR3 DNA follows: TGTGCCAGCAGCTCCGGGACAGCTGGCGAGCAGTACTTC.